This T cell receptor beta chain was sequenced during a study of blood T cell repertoires in COVID-19. Study-level information: Sample material is recorded as cDNA or gDNA derived from T cells, B-cell-depleted T cells, or PBMCs.

V lost 4 bases, J lost 1 base, and 7 bases stayed unmatched. From germline, CDR1 is MNHEY and CDR2 SVGAGI. The CDR3 sequence is 16 residues long. Seattle patients were enrolled during active infection and followed longitudinally. This clone was recorded once. Original methodology: Amplified reference gene primers provided the basis for estimating nucleated cell counts. Profiled with immunoSEQ multiplex PCR; TCRdb holds only in-frame clones, not every one. That table is the source of V, J and clone size, and D and trimming were worked out from the DNA. The sample shows 200,000 to 300,000 clones, 80% to 90% of them seen only once.

The rearrangement links TRBV6-5 to TRBJ2-3; 8 nucleotides agree with TRBD2. Sequencing used peripheral blood. This sequence originates from a woman of 80 years or more with COVID-19, enrolled during active disease. CDR3 amino acids: CASSSGRAGGTDTQYF. CDR3 sequence (DNA): TGTGCCAGCAGTTCCGGGAGGGCCGGGGGCACAGATACGCAGTATTTT.